The source of this T cell receptor beta chain is a study of tumor-infiltrating lymphocytes in primary liver carcinoma. At the level of the study: Productive TCRbeta read counts per sample ran from roughly 3.5 to 7 million and were similar across tissue types.

Study results and caveats: Tumor region pairs shared more overlap than did tumor-adjacent and tumor-blood pairs. When set against blood, tumors had a significantly higher top-250-clone fraction (p = 0.039).

As regards this clonotype: As yet, its antigen is unknown. The germline gene is not matched at one end of the junction; a read error may be the cause.

Production of TCR beta cDNA used approximately 0.55 ug total RNA together with a constant-region primer. Nested multiplex PCR, run for three rounds with slightly modified ARM-PCR, yielded TCR beta libraries. One entry per CDR3 protein, called by TCRdb with MiXCR from the multiplex PCR reads. The sample lists about 200,000 distinct CDR3 sequences, less than 70% seen once, with 6% to 8.5% in the top ten. Unsorted whole blood served as the source of blood RNA, and germline DNA was extracted as well. This receptor was obtained from a woman aged 55-75 years with primary liver carcinoma and hepatitis B virus infection. The sample comprised peripheral blood.

CDR3 sequence reads: CANSTDRARAQYF. The CDR3 DNA follows: TGTGCCAACAGTACAGACAGGGCCAGGGCCCAGTACTTC. This rearrangement joins TRBV12-3 or TRBV12-4 to TRBJ2-5, with TRBD1 matching over 7 bases. This CDR3 is 13 amino acids long.